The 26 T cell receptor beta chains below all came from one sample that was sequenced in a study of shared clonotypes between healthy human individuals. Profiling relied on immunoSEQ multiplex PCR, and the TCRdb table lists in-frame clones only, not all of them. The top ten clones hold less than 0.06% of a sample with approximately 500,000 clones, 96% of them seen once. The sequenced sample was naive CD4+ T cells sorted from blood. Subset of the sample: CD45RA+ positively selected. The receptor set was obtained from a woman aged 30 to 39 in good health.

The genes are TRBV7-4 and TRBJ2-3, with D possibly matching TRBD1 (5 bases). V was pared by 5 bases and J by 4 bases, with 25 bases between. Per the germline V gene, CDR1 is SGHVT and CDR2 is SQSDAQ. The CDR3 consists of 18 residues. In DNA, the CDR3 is TGTGCCAGCAGCCACACCCCCAAACAGGCCTCGGGTGCAGATACGCAGTATTTT. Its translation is CASSHTPKQASGADTQYF.

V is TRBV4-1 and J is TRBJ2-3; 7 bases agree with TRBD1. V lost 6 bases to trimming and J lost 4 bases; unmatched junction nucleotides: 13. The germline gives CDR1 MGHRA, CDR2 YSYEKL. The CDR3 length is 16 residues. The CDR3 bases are TGCGCCAGCAGACCACCAGGGGGAAAGCGTGCAGATACGCAGTATTTT. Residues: CASRPPGGKRADTQYF.

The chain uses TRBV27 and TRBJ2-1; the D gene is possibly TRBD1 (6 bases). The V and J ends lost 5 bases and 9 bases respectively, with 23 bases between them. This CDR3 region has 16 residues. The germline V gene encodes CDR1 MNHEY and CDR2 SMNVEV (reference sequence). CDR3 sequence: CASSGRLGLVGGEQFF. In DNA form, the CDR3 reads TGTGCCAGCAGTGGTAGGCTGGGGCTAGTAGGGGGTGAGCAGTTCTTC.

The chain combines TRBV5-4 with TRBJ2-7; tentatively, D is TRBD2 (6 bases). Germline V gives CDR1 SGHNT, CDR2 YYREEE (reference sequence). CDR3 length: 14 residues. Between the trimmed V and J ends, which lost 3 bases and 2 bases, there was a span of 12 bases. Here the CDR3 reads CASSWGLGPYEQYF. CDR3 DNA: TGTGCCAGCAGCTGGGGACTCGGTCCCTACGAGCAGTACTTC.

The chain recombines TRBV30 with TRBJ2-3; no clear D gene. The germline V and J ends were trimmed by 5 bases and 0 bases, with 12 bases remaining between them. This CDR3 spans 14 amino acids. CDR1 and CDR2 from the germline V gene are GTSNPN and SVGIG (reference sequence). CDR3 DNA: TGTGCCTGGGCGACTCAAGCTAGCACAGATACGCAGTATTTT. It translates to CAWATQASTDTQYF.

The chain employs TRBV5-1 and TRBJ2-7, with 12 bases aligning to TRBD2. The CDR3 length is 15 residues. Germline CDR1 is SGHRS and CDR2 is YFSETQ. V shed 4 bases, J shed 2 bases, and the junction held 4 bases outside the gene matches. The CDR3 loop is CASSNRLAGAYEQYF. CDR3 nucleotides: TGCGCCAGCAGCAACAGACTAGCGGGAGCCTACGAGCAGTACTTC.

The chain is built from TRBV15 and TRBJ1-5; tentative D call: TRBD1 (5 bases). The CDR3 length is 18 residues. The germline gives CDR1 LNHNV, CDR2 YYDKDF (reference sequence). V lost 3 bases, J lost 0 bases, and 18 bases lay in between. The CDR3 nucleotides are TGTGCCACCAGCAGGGGCGGTGGGGGATACTATAGCAATCAGCCCCAGCATTTT. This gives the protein CATSRGGGGYYSNQPQHF.

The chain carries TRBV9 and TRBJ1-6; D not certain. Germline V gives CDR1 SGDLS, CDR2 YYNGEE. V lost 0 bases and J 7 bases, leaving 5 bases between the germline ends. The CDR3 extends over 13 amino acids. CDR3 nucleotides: TGTGCCAGCAGCGTAGACCTGAATTCACCCCTCCACTTT. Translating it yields CASSVDLNSPLHF.

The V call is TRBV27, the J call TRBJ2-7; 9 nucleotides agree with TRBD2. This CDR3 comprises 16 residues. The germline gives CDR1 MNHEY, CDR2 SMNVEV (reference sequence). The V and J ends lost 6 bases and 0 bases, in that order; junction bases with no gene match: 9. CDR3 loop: CASRGHPSGASYEQYF. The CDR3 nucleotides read TGTGCCAGCAGAGGACATCCTAGCGGGGCCTCCTACGAGCAGTACTTC.

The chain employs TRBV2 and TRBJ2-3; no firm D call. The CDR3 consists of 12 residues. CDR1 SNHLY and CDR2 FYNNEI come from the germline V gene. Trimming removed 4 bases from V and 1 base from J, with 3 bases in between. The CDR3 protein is CASSAGTDTQYF. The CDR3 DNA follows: TGTGCCAGCAGTGCCGGCACAGATACGCAGTATTTT.

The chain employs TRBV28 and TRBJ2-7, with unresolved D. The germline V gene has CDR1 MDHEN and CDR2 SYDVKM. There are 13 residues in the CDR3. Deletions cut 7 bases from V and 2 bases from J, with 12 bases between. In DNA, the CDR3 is TGTGCCAGCACCGAGACTGCTCCCTACGAGCAGTACTTC. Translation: CASTETAPYEQYF. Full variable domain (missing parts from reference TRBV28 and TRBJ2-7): DVKVTQSSRYLVKRTGEKVFLECVQDMDHENMFWYRQDPGLGLRLIYFSYDVKMKEKGDIPEGYSVSREKKERFSLILESASTNQTSMYLCASTETAPYEQYFGPGTRLTVT.

The CDR3 DNA sequence: TGTGCCAGCAGCCAAACGGGGCCGGGCGAGCAGTACTTC. Translated: CASSQTGPGEQYF. The V call is TRBV14, the J call TRBJ2-7, with D possibly being TRBD1 or TRBD2 (5 bases each). V was shortened by 2 bases and J by 6 bases, with 11 bases between the two germline ends. The CDR3 contains 13 residues. The germline CDR1 and CDR2 sequences are SGHDN and FVKESK.

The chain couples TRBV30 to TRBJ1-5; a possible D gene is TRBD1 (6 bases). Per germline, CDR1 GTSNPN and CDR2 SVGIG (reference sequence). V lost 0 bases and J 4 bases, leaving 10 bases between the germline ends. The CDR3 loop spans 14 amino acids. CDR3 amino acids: CAWSVGQPNQPQHF. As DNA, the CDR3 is TGTGCCTGGAGTGTAGGACAGCCTAATCAGCCCCAGCATTTT.

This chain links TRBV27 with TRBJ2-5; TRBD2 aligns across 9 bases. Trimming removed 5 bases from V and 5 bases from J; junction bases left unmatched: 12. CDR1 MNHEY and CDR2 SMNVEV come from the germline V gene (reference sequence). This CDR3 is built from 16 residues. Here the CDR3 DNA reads TGTGCCAGCAGTCCGAGACCGGGACTAGCTTGGGAGACCCAGTACTTC. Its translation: CASSPRPGLAWETQYF.

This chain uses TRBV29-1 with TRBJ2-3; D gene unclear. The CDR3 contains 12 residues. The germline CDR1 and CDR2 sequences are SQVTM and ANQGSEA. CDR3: CGMAESTDTQYF. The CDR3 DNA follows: TGCGGGATGGCGGAAAGCACAGATACGCAGTATTTT.

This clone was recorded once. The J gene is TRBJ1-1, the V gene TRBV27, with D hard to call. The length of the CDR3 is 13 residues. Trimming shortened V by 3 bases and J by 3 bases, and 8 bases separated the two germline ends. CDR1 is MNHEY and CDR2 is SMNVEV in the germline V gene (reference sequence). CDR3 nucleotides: TGTGCCAGCAGTTTCGGGGTATACACTGAAGCTTTCTTT. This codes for CASSFGVYTEAFF.

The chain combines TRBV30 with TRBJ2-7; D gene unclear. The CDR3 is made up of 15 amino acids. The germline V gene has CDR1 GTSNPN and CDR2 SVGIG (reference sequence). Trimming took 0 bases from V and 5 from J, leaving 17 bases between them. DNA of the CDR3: TGTGCCTGGAGTGTAAAGGGCCCCTCGCGGCACGAGCAGTACTTC. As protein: CAWSVKGPSRHEQYF.

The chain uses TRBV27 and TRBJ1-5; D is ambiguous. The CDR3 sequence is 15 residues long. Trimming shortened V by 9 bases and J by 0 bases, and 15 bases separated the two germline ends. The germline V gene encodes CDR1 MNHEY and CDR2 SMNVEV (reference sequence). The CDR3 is CARTGLRYSNQPQHF. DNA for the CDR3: TGTGCCAGGACCGGGCTCCGATATAGCAATCAGCCCCAGCATTTT.

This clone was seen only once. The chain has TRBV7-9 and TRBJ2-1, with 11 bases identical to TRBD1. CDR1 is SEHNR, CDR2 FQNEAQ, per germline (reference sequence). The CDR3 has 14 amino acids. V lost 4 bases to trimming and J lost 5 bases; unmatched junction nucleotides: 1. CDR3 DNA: TGTGCCAGCAGCTGGACAGGGGGCCACAATGAGCAGTTCTTC. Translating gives CASSWTGGHNEQFF.

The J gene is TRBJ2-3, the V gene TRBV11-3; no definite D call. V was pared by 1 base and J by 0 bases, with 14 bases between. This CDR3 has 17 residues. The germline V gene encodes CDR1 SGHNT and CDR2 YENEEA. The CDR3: CASSLALGRVSTDTQYF. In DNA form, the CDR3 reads TGTGCCAGCAGCTTAGCCCTTGGACGTGTGAGCACAGATACGCAGTATTTT.

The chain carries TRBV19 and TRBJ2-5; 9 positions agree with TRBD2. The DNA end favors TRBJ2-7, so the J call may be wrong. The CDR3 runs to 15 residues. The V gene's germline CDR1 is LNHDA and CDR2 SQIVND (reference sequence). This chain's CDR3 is CASSRRTSEPYEQYF. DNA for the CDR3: TGTGCCAGTAGTCGACGGACTAGCGAACCCTACGAGCAGTACTTC.

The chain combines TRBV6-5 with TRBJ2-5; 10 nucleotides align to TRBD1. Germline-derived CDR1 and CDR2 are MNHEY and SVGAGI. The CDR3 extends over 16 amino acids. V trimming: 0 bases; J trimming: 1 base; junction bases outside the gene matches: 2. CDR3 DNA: TGTGCCAGCAGTTACTCGACAGGGGGCCTCCAAGAGACCCAGTACTTC. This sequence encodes CASSYSTGGLQETQYF.

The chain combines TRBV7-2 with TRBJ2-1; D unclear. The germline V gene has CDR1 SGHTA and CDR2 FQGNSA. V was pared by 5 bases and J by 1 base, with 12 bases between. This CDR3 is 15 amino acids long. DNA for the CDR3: TGTGCCAGCAGCCCCTCCCAGCGATCCTACAATGAGCAGTTCTTC. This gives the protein CASSPSQRSYNEQFF.

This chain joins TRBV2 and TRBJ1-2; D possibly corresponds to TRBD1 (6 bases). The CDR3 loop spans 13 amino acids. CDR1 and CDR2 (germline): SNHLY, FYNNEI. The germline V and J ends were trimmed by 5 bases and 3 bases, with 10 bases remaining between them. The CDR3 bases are TGTGCCAGCAGTCTACAGGGTGACTATGGCTACACCTTC. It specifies CASSLQGDYGYTF.

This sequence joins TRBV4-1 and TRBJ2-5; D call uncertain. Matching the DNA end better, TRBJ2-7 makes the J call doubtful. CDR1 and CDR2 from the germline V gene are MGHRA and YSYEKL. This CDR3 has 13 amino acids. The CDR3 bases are TGCGCCAGCAGCCAGATACTCCGGTACGAGCAGTACTTC. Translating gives CASSQILRYEQYF.

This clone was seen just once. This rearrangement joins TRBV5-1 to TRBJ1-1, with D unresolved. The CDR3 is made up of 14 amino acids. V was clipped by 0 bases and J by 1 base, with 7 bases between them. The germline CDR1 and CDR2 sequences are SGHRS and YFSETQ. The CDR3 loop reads CASSLVYGNTEAFF. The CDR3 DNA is TGCGCCAGCAGCTTGGTCTACGGGAACACTGAAGCTTTCTTT.